A single sample is the source of the 14 T cell receptor beta chains below, sequenced in a study of B cell selection in AIRE deficiency. CD4+CD127+ cells were sorted as the conventional CD4 T cells. The table came from immunoSEQ multiplex PCR; TCRdb's copy has only in-frame clones and leaves some out. The sample holds approximately 19,000 clones, 97% seen once. Material for sequencing was conventional CD4+ T cells sorted from PBMCs. The source of these receptors is a human donor with AIRE deficiency.

The rearrangement joins TRBV2 to TRBJ2-1, with unresolved D. Germline V gene data show CDR1 as SNHLY and CDR2 as FYNNEI. The ends were cut back, 4 bases at V and 4 bases at J, with 17 bases in the middle. The CDR3 runs to 16 residues. Here the CDR3 DNA reads TGTGCCAGCAGTGTTACGGGCCCCGAAGGGTACAATGAGCAGTTCTTC. Translation: CASSVTGPEGYNEQFF.

The chain is built from TRBV5-1 and TRBJ2-5; possible D gene TRBD2, 6 bases. The assigned J gene may be wrong: the sequence end matches TRBJ2-7 better. The CDR3 covers 12 residues. Germline V lookup: CDR1 SGHRS, CDR2 YFSETQ. The CDR3 DNA follows: TGCGCCAGCAGCCTGGGACTCTACGAGCAGTACTTC. It specifies CASSLGLYEQYF.

This chain's CDR3 is CASSRAGQAAQETQYF. The CDR3 bases are TGTGCCAGCAGCCGAGCGGGACAGGCGGCTCAAGAGACCCAGTACTTC. V is TRBV4-2 and J is TRBJ2-5, with D possibly TRBD1 on 8 matching bases. V was clipped by 4 bases and J by 2 bases, with 17 bases between them. This CDR3 comprises 16 residues. Germline V gene lookup returns CDR1 LGHNA and CDR2 YNFKEQ.

The chain links TRBV11-2 to TRBJ2-1; 11 positions agree with TRBD2. This CDR3 is built from 17 residues. After removal of 4 bases from V and 0 bases from J, the junction contained 5 bases not matched to a gene. The germline gives CDR1 SGHAT, CDR2 FQNNGV. The CDR3 bases are TGTGCCAGCAGCTATGAGGGACTAGCGGCCTCCTACAATGAGCAGTTCTTC. It is translated as CASSYEGLAASYNEQFF.

The V and J genes are TRBV18 and TRBJ2-3; possible D gene TRBD2, 6 bases. V dropped 2 bases and J dropped 6 bases, with 6 bases sitting between them. CDR1 and CDR2 from the germline V gene are KGHSH and LQKENI. CDR3 length equals 12 residues. The CDR3 DNA reads TGTGCCAGCTCACCAGGGAGGGATACGCAGTATTTT. It codes for CASSPGRDTQYF.

V gene TRBV18 combines with J gene TRBJ1-3, with unresolved D. The V gene lost 3 bases and the J gene lost 4 bases, with 10 bases spanning the gap. CDR1 KGHSH and CDR2 LQKENI come from the germline V gene. The CDR3 spans 14 residues. Here the CDR3 DNA reads TGTGCCAGCTCACCGGAGCGGCGAGGAAACACCATATATTTT. Protein: CASSPERRGNTIYF.

The chain joins TRBV7-2 to TRBJ2-5; D is unclear. Trimming took 2 bases from V and 4 from J, leaving 5 bases between them. Germline V CDR1 and CDR2: SGHTA, FQGNSA. The CDR3 consists of 12 residues. This CDR3 reads CASSLIGETQYF. The CDR3 DNA reads TGTGCCAGCAGCTTAATTGGAGAGACCCAGTACTTC.

This clone is a singleton in its sample. This sequence joins TRBV2 and TRBJ2-5; 7 bases line up with TRBD1. CDR3 length: 14 residues. Germline loops: CDR1 SNHLY, CDR2 FYNNEI. J lost 3 bases, V lost 6 bases, and 7 bases had no gene match. This chain's CDR3 is CASRAGTAKETQYF. The CDR3, as DNA: TGTGCCAGCAGAGCTGGGACAGCGAAAGAGACCCAGTACTTC.

J is TRBJ1-6 and V is TRBV6-6; the D gene is possibly TRBD1 (6 bases). The CDR3 is made up of 14 amino acids. Deletions cut 8 bases from V and 7 bases from J, with 15 bases between. The V gene's germline CDR1 is MNHNY and CDR2 SVGAGI (reference sequence). CDR3 residues: CASRKRTANSPLHF. The CDR3 bases are TGTGCCAGCCGTAAGAGGACAGCCAATTCACCCCTCCACTTT.

The rearrangement joins TRBV4-3 to TRBJ2-5; D is perhaps TRBD1 or TRBD2 (5 bases each). The germline V gene has CDR1 LGHNA and CDR2 YSLEER. Trimming shortened V by 4 bases and J by 2 bases, and 17 bases separated the two germline ends. The CDR3 totals 16 residues. CDR3 sequence reads: CASSPGAAFLQETQYF. CDR3 coding DNA: TGCGCCAGCAGCCCCGGGGCAGCCTTTCTACAAGAGACCCAGTACTTC.

The chain joins TRBV6-5 to TRBJ2-7, with TRBD1 matching over 7 bases. The germline gives CDR1 MNHEY, CDR2 SVGAGI. This CDR3 has 13 residues. After removal of 2 bases from V and 6 bases from J, the junction contained 4 bases not matched to a gene. The CDR3 is CASSYPNRGEQYF. Written as DNA, the CDR3 is TGTGCCAGCAGTTACCCAAACAGGGGCGAGCAGTACTTC.

This chain connects TRBV6-5 to TRBJ2-7; D remains ambiguous. Trimming removed 0 bases from V and 5 bases from J, with 14 bases in between. The length of the CDR3 is 15 residues. In germline, CDR1 is MNHEY, CDR2 SVGAGI. CDR3 sequence (DNA): TGTGCCAGCAGTTACTCCGTCGTAAGGTCCAACGAGCAGTACTTC. Its protein product is CASSYSVVRSNEQYF.

DNA for the CDR3: TGTGCCAGCAGTTACTCGATACCCCCAGGGGCAAAAGCTTTCTTT. Protein: CASSYSIPPGAKAFF. This chain joins TRBV6-6 and TRBJ1-1; D possibly corresponds to TRBD1 (6 bases). CDR3 length: 15 amino acids. V was trimmed by 0 bases and J by 9 bases, leaving 17 bases between them. CDR1 MNHNY and CDR2 SVGAGI come from the germline V gene (reference sequence).

The rearrangement uses TRBV5-4 and TRBJ2-7, with 7 bases that match TRBD1. This CDR3 spans 14 amino acids. J lost 6 bases, V lost 2 bases, and 8 bases had no gene match. Germline V gene data show CDR1 as SGHNT and CDR2 as YYREEE (reference sequence). Written as DNA, the CDR3 is TGTGCCAGCAGCTTCTCACAGGGGATGGGCGAGCAGTACTTC. Translated: CASSFSQGMGEQYF.